This paragraph reports one TCR beta chain. The sample comes from a study of blood T cell repertoires in COVID-19. The V and J ends lost 2 bases and 7 bases, in that order; junction bases with no gene match: 7. This CDR3 has 15 amino acids. CDR1 is SGHVS and CDR2 is FQNEAQ in the germline V gene. Data came from immunoSEQ multiplex PCR; TCRdb stores just in-frame clones and leaves some out. The table lists roughly 170,000 clones, roughly four fifths of them singletons. Sequencing used peripheral blood. This sequence joins TRBV7-8 and TRBJ2-7; 11 nucleotides match TRBD2. This receptor was identified in a human donor in a cohort sampled during active COVID-19. The CDR3 DNA sequence: TGTGCCAGCAGCTTAACTAGCGGGGGAGCCTGGGAGCAGTACTTC. This encodes CASSLTSGGAWEQYF.